The rows below give T cell receptor beta chains drawn from one sample of a study of control samples from healthy donors and cancer patients. Libraries were prepared by immunoSEQ multiplex PCR; TCRdb keeps only in-frame clonotypes and omits some of them. The data contain about 180,000 clones, roughly 89% of them singletons. Sequencing input: blood. The receptors here all came from a woman in her forties or fifties in good health. The CDR3 runs from the conserved cysteine through the conserved F or W. The order of the fields is V gene, clone size, D gene, J gene, CDR3 protein, CDR3 DNA. The D gene is left open where the match is weak. A row's size may be missing; if present it is once, few, many or a size class.

>TRBV11-2|-|-|TRBJ2-5
CASSLDRETQYF
TGTGCCAGCAGCTTAGACAGGGAGACCCAGTACTTC
>TRBV28|-|-|TRBJ1-2
CASSFGTQPRSYTF
TGTGCCAGCAGTTTCGGGACACAGCCTAGGAGCTACACCTTC
>TRBV15|-|TRBD1|TRBJ2-4
CATKGQGADIAKNIQYF
TGTGCCACCAAAGGACAGGGGGCGGACATAGCCAAAAACATTCAGTACTTC
>TRBV18|few|TRBD1|TRBJ1-1
CASKKGQGDRNPGFGEAFF
TGTGCCAGCAAAAAAGGACAGGGGGACCGGAACCCCGGGTTTGGTGAAGCTTTCTTT
>TRBV2|-|-|TRBJ1-1
CASRGQGRVYTEAFF
TGTGCCAGCAGGGGCCAGGGGAGGGTTTACACTGAAGCTTTCTTT
>TRBV12-5|-|TRBD1|TRBJ1-2
CASGFGTGHGYTF
TGTGCTAGTGGTTTCGGGACAGGGCATGGCTACACCTTC
>TRBV7-2|few|-|TRBJ1-6
CASNLESFRNSPLHF
TGTGCCAGCAACCTGGAAAGTTTCAGGAATTCACCCCTCCACTTT
>TRBV14|-|TRBD1|TRBJ2-2
CASSHLRDSLDTGELFF
TGTGCCAGCAGCCATCTTCGGGACAGCCTAGATACCGGGGAGCTGTTTTTT
>TRBV6-4|-|-|TRBJ2-6
CASSDFPYSGANVLTF
TGTGCCAGCAGTGACTTTCCCTACTCTGGGGCCAACGTCCTGACTTTC
>TRBV11-2|-|TRBD1|TRBJ1-4
CASSGPGTGANEKLFF
TGTGCCAGCAGCGGGCCCGGGACAGGGGCGAATGAAAAACTGTTTTTT
>TRBV5-1|-|-|TRBJ1-3
CASSLDPGSGNTIYF
TGCGCCAGCAGCTTGGATCCTGGGTCTGGAAACACCATATATTTT
>TRBV6-5|-|TRBD2|TRBJ2-2
CASSHPGLNTGELFF
TGTGCCAGCAGTCACCCGGGACTAAACACCGGGGAGCTGTTTTTT
>TRBV4-2|-|-|TRBJ1-5
CASSQDTDQPQHF
TGTGCCAGCAGCCAAGATACGGATCAGCCCCAGCATTTT
>TRBV7-2|-|-|TRBJ1-6
CASSLRSGAYNSPLHF
TGTGCCAGCAGCTTAAGGAGTGGGGCCTATAATTCACCCCTCCACTTT
>TRBV6-5|-|-|TRBJ1-5
CASSYRGSNQPQHF
TGTGCCAGCAGTTACCGTGGGAGCAATCAGCCCCAGCATTTT
>TRBV7-9|-|-|TRBJ2-1
CASSRPQRSSYNEQFF
TGTGCCAGCAGCCGCCCCCAGAGGAGCTCCTACAATGAGCAGTTCTTC
>TRBV27|-|-|TRBJ2-6
CASRRNSGANVLTF
TGTGCCAGCAGGAGGAACTCTGGGGCCAACGTCCTGACTTTC
>TRBV24-1|-|TRBD1|TRBJ1-1
CATSDPGTANTEAFF
TGTGCCACCAGTGATCCCGGGACAGCGAACACTGAAGCTTTCTTT
>TRBV28|-|-|TRBJ1-1
CASSPWKGSNTEAFF
TGTGCCAGCAGTCCCTGGAAGGGCTCGAACACTGAAGCTTTCTTT
>TRBV11-3|-|-|TRBJ2-5
CASSPRAMGETQYF
TGTGCCAGCAGCCCGAGGGCGATGGGGGAGACCCAGTACTTC
>TRBV5-6|-|-|TRBJ2-1
CASSFSPWAASRQDEQFF
TGTGCCAGCAGCTTTTCCCCGTGGGCAGCCTCTCGCCAGGATGAGCAGTTCTTC
>TRBV6-6|-|TRBD1|TRBJ2-7
CASSPDRTGASPYEQYF
TGTGCCAGCAGTCCCGACCGGACAGGAGCGAGCCCCTACGAGCAGTACTTC
>TRBV24-1|-|-|TRBJ2-3
CATSDRLVADTQYF
TGTGCCACCAGTGATAGGTTGGTCGCAGATACGCAGTATTTT
>TRBV2|-|TRBD2|TRBJ2-7
CASSGTSDEQYF
TGTGCCAGCAGCGGGACTAGCGACGAGCAGTACTTC
>TRBV7-3|-|-|TRBJ1-1
CASSLMMNTEAFF
TGTGCCAGCAGCTTAATGATGAACACTGAAGCTTTCTTT
>TRBV3-1/TRBV3-2|-|TRBD2|TRBJ2-1
CASSPSGGNYNEQFF
TGTGCCAGCAGCCCTAGCGGGGGAAACTACAATGAGCAGTTCTTC
>TRBV6-1|-|-|TRBJ2-3
CASSEAQALAGDTQYF
TGTGCCAGCAGTGAAGCCCAAGCGTTGGCGGGAGATACGCAGTATTTT
>TRBV12-5|-|-|TRBJ1-5
CASGLGRGQPQHF
TGTGCTAGTGGTTTGGGGAGGGGACAGCCCCAGCATTTT
>TRBV4-3|-|TRBD1|TRBJ1-6
CASSRSPAGTGGTYNSPLHF
TGCGCCAGCAGCCGTTCCCCCGCCGGGACAGGGGGTACCTATAATTCACCCCTCCACTTT
>TRBV7-2|-|-|TRBJ1-6
CASSLLGQNNSPLHF
TGTGCCAGCAGCTTATTAGGACAGAATAATTCACCCCTCCACTTT